What follows are 19 T cell receptor beta chains derived from one specimen sequenced in a study of T cell responses to AZD1222 COVID-19 vaccine. Produced via immunoSEQ multiplex PCR; TCRdb's table is partial and in-frame only. This table has about 170,000 clones, approximately 90% appearing once. The starting material was peripheral blood, obtained 28 days after the second dose of the MenACWY control vaccine. Receptors originate from an adult who received the MenACWY meningococcal vaccine as a control.

This clone was picked up one time. The chain links TRBV18 to TRBJ1-2; D may be TRBD1 (6 bases). CDR3 length equals 16 residues. Germline CDR1 KGHSH, CDR2 LQKENI. V gave up 6 bases and J gave up 4 bases, with 21 bases separating them. CDR3 sequence: CASSPTTPGAGYGYTF. The CDR3, as DNA: TGTGCCAGCTCCCCCACCACGCCAGGGGCCGGCTATGGCTACACCTTC.

This clone showed up just once. This rearrangement joins TRBV21-1 to TRBJ2-7; TRBD1 is taken as the D call from the table, unchecked against the DNA. TRBV21-1 represents a pseudogene. This CDR3 is 9 amino acids long. The chain's CDR3 is CASSKAGLF. CDR3 nucleotide sequence: TGTGCCAGCAGCAAAGCGGGGCTATTC.

This clone was recorded a few times. V and J are TRBV30 and TRBJ2-7; unclear D gene. This CDR3 is 12 amino acids long. V was trimmed by 4 bases and J by 3 bases, leaving 10 bases between them. Looked up from germline, CDR1 is GTSNPN and CDR2 is SVGIG (reference sequence). The CDR3 region is CAWTGVGYEQYF. The CDR3, as DNA: TGTGCCTGGACCGGCGTTGGCTACGAGCAGTACTTC.

This chain connects TRBV5-5 to TRBJ1-3; D call uncertain. Germline V gene data show CDR1 as SGHKS and CDR2 as YYEKEE (reference sequence). The CDR3 is 11 amino acids. V lost 3 bases and J 2 bases, leaving 0 bases between the germline ends. CDR3 DNA sequence: TGTGCCAGCAGCTCTGGAAACACCATATATTTT. Its protein is CASSSGNTIYF.

The rearrangement links TRBV30 to TRBJ1-5; 8 bases agree with TRBD1. This CDR3 contains 15 residues. Germline V gene data show CDR1 as GTSNPN and CDR2 as SVGIG (reference sequence). V shed 5 bases, J shed 2 bases, and the junction held 8 bases outside the gene matches. CDR3 sequence (DNA): TGTGCCTGGGGAGGAATGGGACAGGGCAATCAGCCCCAGCATTTT. This codes for CAWGGMGQGNQPQHF.

CDR3 bases: TGTGCCAGCAGCTTGTGGACTAGCGGGCCCTACGAGCAGTACTTC. Translated, it gives CASSLWTSGPYEQYF. The chain joins TRBV5-5 to TRBJ2-7; the match to TRBD2 covers 11 bases. Germline-derived CDR1 and CDR2 are SGHKS and YYEKEE (reference sequence). The CDR3 length is 15 residues. V lost 1 base, J lost 2 bases, and 2 bases stayed unmatched.

The chain uses TRBV6-2 or TRBV6-3 and TRBJ2-7; 8 nucleotides align to TRBD2. Germline-derived CDR1 and CDR2 are MNHEY and SVGEGT. This CDR3 is built from 15 residues. Trimming at V came to 2 bases and at J to 2 bases, leaving 5 bases not matched to a gene. This CDR3 is CASSYRTSGTYEQYF. The CDR3 DNA reads TGTGCCAGCAGTTACCGTACTAGCGGTACCTACGAGCAGTACTTC.

The chain couples TRBV2 to TRBJ2-2, with D tentatively TRBD1 or TRBD2 (5 bases each). This CDR3 comprises 16 residues. The V gene lost 8 bases and the J gene lost 0 bases, with 16 bases spanning the gap. In germline, CDR1 is SNHLY, CDR2 FYNNEI. CDR3 coding DNA: TGTGCCAGCCGCCTGGTGGGGACGGCGAACACCGGGGAGCTGTTTTTT. Amino acids: CASRLVGTANTGELFF. Based on the CDR3 plus reference TRBV2 and TRBJ2-2, the full variable domain is EPEVTQTPSHQVTQMGQEVILRCVPISNHLYFYWYRQILGQKVEFLVSFYNNEISEKSEIFDDQFSVERPDGSNFTLKIRSTKLEDSAMYFCASRLVGTANTGELFFGEGSRLTVL.

This clone has just one count. V gene TRBV28 combines with J gene TRBJ1-1, with D tentatively TRBD1 (5 bases). Trimming pared 1 base from V and 4 bases from J, leaving 34 bases between. From germline, CDR1 is MDHEN and CDR2 SYDVKM. The CDR3 has 22 amino acids. This chain's CDR3 is CASSLYRGSLPRSRRGVTEAFF. In nucleotides, the CDR3 is TGTGCCAGCAGTTTATATAGAGGGTCATTGCCACGGTCCCGTAGGGGTGTCACTGAAGCTTTCTTT.

The chain employs TRBV4-2 and TRBJ2-2; no definite D call. CDR1 is LGHNA and CDR2 is YNFKEQ in the germline V gene. V was shortened by 2 bases and J by 6 bases, with 19 bases between the two germline ends. CDR3 length: 17 residues. The CDR3, as DNA: TGTGCCAGCAGCCAACTGGGCGTCATACCCACCTCCGGGGAGCTGTTTTTT. It encodes CASSQLGVIPTSGELFF.

This chain uses TRBV7-9 with TRBJ2-1; 9 bases are a match to TRBD2. After removal of 3 bases from V and 6 bases from J, the junction contained 3 bases not matched to a gene. This CDR3 is built from 14 residues. From germline, CDR1 is SEHNR and CDR2 FQNEAQ (reference sequence). The CDR3 sequence is CASSFSSGSNEQFF. For the CDR3, the DNA is TGTGCCAGCAGCTTTAGTAGCGGGAGCAATGAGCAGTTCTTC.

This chain uses TRBV30 with TRBJ1-2; D is unclear. Trimming stripped 4 bases from V and 5 bases from J, with 14 bases between. Germline assignment: CDR1 GTSNPN and CDR2 SVGIG (reference sequence). The CDR3 consists of 13 residues. CDR3 in amino acids: CAWTPTGTYGYTF. Written as DNA, the CDR3 is TGTGCCTGGACCCCGACGGGAACTTATGGCTACACCTTC.

The gene calls are TRBV7-9 and TRBJ1-5, with D perhaps TRBD1 (5 bases). Germline V gives CDR1 SEHNR, CDR2 FQNEAQ (reference sequence). CDR3 size: 14 residues. Trimming removed 4 bases from V and 1 base from J, with 8 bases in between. CDR3 sequence: CASSSWDSNQPQHF. The CDR3, as DNA: TGTGCCAGCAGCTCGTGGGACAGCAATCAGCCCCAGCATTTT. Full variable domain (remainder filled in from reference TRBV7-9 and TRBJ1-5): DTGVSQNPRHKITKRGQNVTFRCDPISEHNRLYWYRQTLGQGPEFLTYFQNEAQLEKSRLLSDRFSAERPKGSFSTLEIQRTEQGDSAMYLCASSSWDSNQPQHFGDGTRLSIL.

CDR3 nucleotide sequence: TGTGCCAGCAGCCAAGATCGGACCGACTCCTACGAGCAGTACTTC. Translation gives CASSQDRTDSYEQYF. V gene TRBV4-2 combines with J gene TRBJ2-7; D remains ambiguous. V was shortened by 0 bases and J by 0 bases, with 9 bases between the two germline ends. The CDR3 is 15 amino acids. CDR1 LGHNA and CDR2 YNFKEQ come from the germline V gene.

This chain joins TRBV24-1 and TRBJ2-1, with no clear D. The CDR3 runs 13 residues. The V gene lost 8 bases and the J gene lost 2 bases, with 9 bases spanning the gap. Germline CDR1 KGHDR, CDR2 SFDVKD. The CDR3 protein is CATMAGAYNEQFF. DNA of the CDR3: TGTGCCACCATGGCAGGAGCCTACAATGAGCAGTTCTTC.

The gene calls are TRBV27 and TRBJ2-3; a weak D match, TRBD2 (5 bases). This CDR3 region has 14 residues. Germline CDR1 reads MNHEY; CDR2 reads SMNVEV (reference sequence). The V and J ends lost 4 bases and 0 bases respectively, with 8 bases between them. This CDR3 reads CASSSWTSTDTQYF. As DNA, the CDR3 is TGTGCCAGCAGTTCCTGGACTAGCACAGATACGCAGTATTTT.

The chain uses TRBV5-1 and TRBJ1-4; 7 bases are shared with TRBD1. The V and J ends lost 5 bases and 5 bases, in that order; junction bases with no gene match: 3. Germline V CDR1 and CDR2: SGHRS, YFSETQ. This CDR3 has 13 residues. The CDR3, as DNA: TGCGCCAGCAGGACAGGGTTGAATGAAAAACTGTTTTTT. Its translation is CASRTGLNEKLFF.

This sequence joins TRBV20-1 and TRBJ2-4; no clear D gene. This CDR3 has 12 amino acids. Between the trimmed V and J ends, which lost 6 bases and 7 bases, there was a span of 13 bases. The germline CDR1 and CDR2 sequences are DFQATT and SNEGSKA (reference sequence). CDR3 in amino acids: CSASGVGNIQYF. The CDR3 DNA follows: TGCAGTGCCAGTGGGGTGGGGAACATTCAGTACTTC.

CDR3 amino acids: CASSIDRETEAFF. CDR3 in DNA: TGTGCCAGTAGTATCGACAGGGAGACTGAAGCTTTCTTT. The J gene is TRBJ1-1, the V gene TRBV19; TRBD1 aligns across 7 bases. Germline V gene sequence: CDR1 LNHDA, CDR2 SQIVND (reference sequence). The CDR3 length is 13 residues. J lost 5 bases, V lost 3 bases, and 3 bases had no gene match.